Below are 6 T cell receptor beta chains sequenced from a single sample in a study of T cells in Graves' hyperthyroidism and ophthalmopathy. Researchers took RNA transcripts and amplified the TCR beta CDR3 regions from them. Primed by the HTBI set, a first-round RT-PCR was run on the TCR CDR3. Via MiXCR, TCRdb re-called the multiplex PCR reads, giving one row per CDR3 protein. The sample shows about 550,000 distinct CDR3 sequences, around 21% of them seen only once. The specimen was blood. These receptors were taken from a young man with Graves' hyperthyroidism.

The sample holds a few counts of this clonotype. This sequence joins TRBV5-1 and TRBJ2-5; possibly TRBD1 for D (5 bases). This CDR3 is built from 13 residues. Germline V gene data show CDR1 as SGHRS and CDR2 as YFSETQ. Trimming pared 4 bases from V and 5 bases from J, leaving 12 bases between. In nucleotides, the CDR3 is TGCGCCAGCAGCCCAGGGCTAACGGAGACCCAGTACTTC. It codes for CASSPGLTETQYF.

Ten or more counts support this clonotype. This chain connects TRBV19 to TRBJ2-7; TRBD1 might be the D (6 bases). Trimming stripped 9 bases from V and 0 bases from J, with 12 bases between. CDR1 and CDR2 (germline): LNHDA, SQIVND (reference sequence). This CDR3 is 13 amino acids long. The CDR3 nucleotides read TGTGCCAGCGGACCAGGGGACTCCTACGAGCAGTACTTC. Protein product: CASGPGDSYEQYF.

In its sample, this clonotype was seen many times. V gene TRBV12-3 or TRBV12-4 combines with J gene TRBJ1-3; D possibly corresponds to TRBD1 (5 bases). V was pared by 3 bases and J by 3 bases, with 12 bases between. This CDR3 is built from 15 residues. This CDR3 reads CASSLPGTSGNTIYF. CDR3 sequence (DNA): TGTGCCAGCAGTTTGCCAGGGACGAGTGGAAACACCATATATTTT.

There are a few counts of this clonotype. The chain combines TRBV5-1 with TRBJ2-7; 8 nucleotides match TRBD1. The CDR3 is 15 residues long. Per germline, CDR1 SGHRS and CDR2 YFSETQ. Trimming took 3 bases from V and 5 from J; bases not matched to a gene: 10. CDR3 amino acids: CASSSNRGAIDEQYF. The CDR3 nucleotides read TGCGCCAGCAGCTCTAACAGGGGGGCTATCGACGAGCAGTACTTC.

This clonotype came up a few times. The V and J genes are TRBV6-1 and TRBJ2-7; D gene unclear. CDR3 length equals 17 residues. Trimming stripped 6 bases from V and 0 bases from J, with 21 bases between. Germline V gives CDR1 MNHNS, CDR2 SASEGT. The DNA of the CDR3 is TGTGCCAGCAGCCCCCATTCTATGCGAGGAAGCTCCTACGAGCAGTACTTC. This sequence encodes CASSPHSMRGSSYEQYF.

J is TRBJ1-5 and V is TRBV20-1; no reliable D call. The germline CDR1 and CDR2 sequences are DFQATT and SNEGSKA (reference sequence). This CDR3 is 12 amino acids long. Trimming shortened V by 0 bases and J by 7 bases, and 7 bases separated the two germline ends. The CDR3 loop is CSARDFAQPQHF. The CDR3, as DNA: TGCAGTGCTAGAGATTTTGCCCAGCCCCAGCATTTT.